These 24 T cell receptor beta chains were sequenced from one sample in a study of blood T cell repertoires in COVID-19. Some clones are missing from TCRdb's copy, which holds only in-frame ones; the method was immunoSEQ multiplex PCR. The sample shows roughly 230,000 clones, 84% of them seen only once. Sequencing was performed on peripheral blood. The receptor set was obtained from a man in his fifties with active or convalescent COVID-19.

This chain links TRBV18 with TRBJ1-2; 7 nucleotides agree with TRBD1. The CDR3 runs to 15 residues. Germline V lookup: CDR1 KGHSH, CDR2 LQKENI. Trimming cost V 0 bases and J 4 bases; bases outside gene matches: 5. CDR3 protein: CASSPPGQLIYGYTF. The CDR3 DNA sequence: TGTGCCAGCTCACCACCGGGACAGCTGATCTATGGCTACACCTTC.

This chain joins TRBV27 and TRBJ1-2, with 7 bases fitting TRBD1. V gave up 9 bases and J gave up 4 bases; unmatched junction bases: 14. Germline assignment: CDR1 MNHEY and CDR2 SMNVEV (reference sequence). The CDR3 consists of 15 residues. The CDR3 loop reads CARGGGPPPGYGYTF. The CDR3 region has the DNA TGTGCCAGAGGAGGGGGCCCACCCCCGGGCTATGGCTACACCTTC.

The chain couples TRBV6-5 to TRBJ1-1, with 11 bases lining up with TRBD1. The CDR3 contains 14 residues. V gave up 6 bases and J gave up 4 bases; unmatched junction bases: 4. The V gene's germline CDR1 is MNHEY and CDR2 SVGAGI. The CDR3 DNA reads as TGTGCCAGCAGATCCGGGACAGGGGGCACTGAAGCTTTCTTT. This sequence encodes CASRSGTGGTEAFF.

The V call is TRBV19, the J call TRBJ2-3; 11 bases are shared with TRBD2. This CDR3 comprises 16 residues. The V and J ends lost 3 bases and 2 bases, in that order; junction bases with no gene match: 4. Germline CDR1 LNHDA, CDR2 SQIVND (reference sequence). The CDR3: CASSMLAGGLTDTQYF. The CDR3 DNA sequence: TGTGCCAGTAGTATGCTAGCGGGGGGCCTCACAGATACGCAGTATTTT.

This CDR3 reads CASSDRAGRENTEAFF. DNA for the CDR3: TGTGCCAGCAGTGACAGGGCCGGGAGGGAGAACACTGAAGCTTTCTTT. This chain links TRBV6-1 with TRBJ1-1; D possibly corresponds to TRBD1 (5 bases). The CDR3 spans 16 residues. V lost 3 bases and J 1 base, leaving 15 bases between the germline ends. Per germline, CDR1 MNHNS and CDR2 SASEGT.

The CDR3 sequence is CASSLGVYQETQYF. CDR3 in DNA: TGTGCCAGCAGCTTGGGAGTCTACCAAGAGACCCAGTACTTC. V and J are TRBV5-5 and TRBJ2-5; D remains ambiguous. Between the trimmed V and J ends, which lost 0 bases and 0 bases, there was a span of 6 bases. CDR1 is SGHKS and CDR2 is YYEKEE in the germline V gene (reference sequence). The CDR3 consists of 14 residues.

The chain joins TRBV2 to TRBJ1-1, with D perhaps TRBD1 (6 bases). Between the trimmed V and J ends, which lost 2 bases and 10 bases, there was a span of 11 bases. Germline CDR1 SNHLY, CDR2 FYNNEI. The CDR3 runs 12 residues. CDR3 in amino acids: CASSEKGDGAFF. Here the CDR3 DNA reads TGTGCCAGCAGTGAAAAGGGGGACGGAGCTTTCTTT.

The chain recombines TRBV7-9 with TRBJ2-2; D uncertain. The V and J ends lost 5 bases and 0 bases respectively, with 10 bases between them. The CDR3 has 15 amino acids. From germline, CDR1 is SEHNR and CDR2 FQNEAQ (reference sequence). CDR3 protein: CASSLRQANTGELFF. The CDR3 DNA sequence: TGTGCCAGCAGCCTCCGCCAGGCGAACACCGGGGAGCTGTTTTTT.

The chain has TRBV6-5 and TRBJ2-7; D ambiguous. The CDR3 runs 13 residues. The V gene lost 0 bases and the J gene lost 2 bases, with 5 bases spanning the gap. Germline V gene sequence: CDR1 MNHEY, CDR2 SVGAGI. The CDR3 DNA follows: TGTGCCAGCAGTTACTCGCGTACCTACGAGCAGTACTTC. Protein sequence: CASSYSRTYEQYF.

This chain uses TRBV30 with TRBJ1-5, with 8 bases lining up with TRBD1. With V trimmed by 2 bases and J by 7 bases, 4 bases remained unmatched. The CDR3 is 13 residues long. Germline lookup yields CDR1 GTSNPN and CDR2 SVGIG (reference sequence). CDR3 sequence reads: CAWSLAGGQPQHF. The CDR3 nucleotides read TGTGCCTGGAGTCTAGCAGGGGGCCAGCCCCAGCATTTT. Using reference TRBV30 and TRBJ1-5 for the parts outside the CDR3, the full variable domain is SQTIHQWPATLVQPVGSPLSLECTVEGTSNPNLYWYRQAAGRGLQLLFYSVGIGQISSEVPQNLSASRPQDRQFILSSKKLLLSDSGFYLCAWSLAGGQPQHFGDGTRLSIL.

The chain couples TRBV21-1 to TRBJ1-1. TRBV21-1 is a pseudogene segment. The CDR3 extends over 11 amino acids. The DNA of the CDR3 is TGTGCCAGCAGCAAAGGGGAGAGGGCTTTCTTT. Its translation: CASSKGERAFF.

This chain uses TRBV19 with TRBJ2-5; weak D call: TRBD2 (5 bases). The CDR3 length is 15 residues. V was trimmed by 4 bases and J by 5 bases, leaving 17 bases between them. Germline V gene lookup returns CDR1 LNHDA and CDR2 SQIVND (reference sequence). The CDR3 DNA is TGTGCCAGTAGTACCGGGGTTCAACATGGGGAGACCCAGTACTTC. Encoded protein: CASSTGVQHGETQYF.

The rearrangement links TRBV5-1 to TRBJ1-1; D possibly corresponds to TRBD1 (5 bases). The CDR3 runs to 16 residues. Trimming stripped 0 bases from V and 0 bases from J, with 12 bases between. Germline V gives CDR1 SGHRS, CDR2 YFSETQ. The DNA for the CDR3 is TGCGCCAGCAGCTTGGGGGGCAGCACCATGAACACTGAAGCTTTCTTT. Protein product: CASSLGGSTMNTEAFF.

The chain links TRBV18 to TRBJ1-3; 7 positions agree with TRBD1. This CDR3 contains 17 residues. J lost 0 bases, V lost 3 bases, and 8 bases had no gene match. Germline lookup yields CDR1 KGHSH and CDR2 LQKENI. The CDR3 protein is CASSPGTDSSSGNTIYF. The CDR3 DNA sequence: TGTGCCAGCTCACCCGGGACAGATTCTTCCTCTGGAAACACCATATATTTT.

The genes are TRBV6-1 and TRBJ1-1; perhaps TRBD1 as D (6 bases). CDR3 length: 16 amino acids. V lost 4 bases and J 6 bases, leaving 21 bases between the germline ends. CDR1 MNHNS and CDR2 SASEGT come from the germline V gene. CDR3 sequence (DNA): TGTGCCAGCAGTGGAGTCATTCAGGGGTTAGTCCCTGAAGCTTTCTTT. Residues: CASSGVIQGLVPEAFF.

The V gene is TRBV18, the J gene TRBJ2-5; a weak D match, TRBD1 (6 bases). The CDR3 totals 12 residues. The ends were cut back, 6 bases at V and 5 bases at J, with 10 bases in the middle. Germline V gene sequence: CDR1 KGHSH, CDR2 LQKENI. This chain's CDR3 is CASSYRDETQYF. In DNA form, the CDR3 reads TGTGCCAGCTCGTACAGGGATGAGACCCAGTACTTC. Based on the CDR3 plus reference TRBV18 and TRBJ2-5, the full variable domain is NAGVMQNPRHLVRRRGQEARLRCSPMKGHSHVYWYRQLPEEGLKFMVYLQKENIIDESGMPKERFSAEFPKEGPSILRIQQVVRGDSAAYFCASSYRDETQYFGPGTRLLVL.

The chain has TRBV28 and TRBJ1-1; 9 bases align to TRBD1. The CDR3 has 15 residues. Germline V lookup: CDR1 MDHEN, CDR2 SYDVKM. V was clipped by 4 bases and J by 0 bases; unmatched bases: 3. CDR3 residues: CASSSGTGMNTEAFF. The CDR3 DNA follows: TGTGCCAGCAGTTCCGGGACAGGGATGAACACTGAAGCTTTCTTT.

This clone was detected a few times. The chain recombines TRBV7-6 with TRBJ2-3; 8 nucleotides agree with TRBD2. Looked up from germline, CDR1 is SGHVS and CDR2 is FNYEAQ. The ends lost 2 bases at V and 1 base at J; junction bases unmatched: 5. CDR3 length: 16 residues. CDR3: CASSLYGGAGTDTQYF. Written as DNA, the CDR3 is TGTGCCAGCAGCTTATACGGGGGGGCAGGCACAGATACGCAGTATTTT.

The J gene is TRBJ2-1, the V gene TRBV6-1, with TRBD1 identical over 7 bases. Looked up from germline, CDR1 is MNHNS and CDR2 is SASEGT. V was clipped by 3 bases and J by 0 bases; unmatched bases: 11. The CDR3 is made up of 18 amino acids. This CDR3 reads CASSERGRTRSSYNEQFF. The CDR3 nucleotides read TGTGCCAGCAGTGAGAGGGGGCGAACCCGCAGCTCCTACAATGAGCAGTTCTTC.

The V and J genes are TRBV5-6 and TRBJ1-2; the D gene is possibly TRBD1 (6 bases). V was pared by 4 bases and J by 10 bases, with 23 bases between. The germline CDR1 and CDR2 sequences are SGHDT and YYEEEE. CDR3 length equals 15 residues. This CDR3 reads CASSATKQGRKDYTF. The CDR3 DNA is TGTGCCAGCAGCGCTACCAAACAGGGAAGGAAAGACTACACCTTC.

V and J are TRBV24-1 and TRBJ2-3, with a weak D call TRBD1 (5 bases). Germline V CDR1 and CDR2: KGHDR, SFDVKD. The germline V and J ends were trimmed by 0 bases and 2 bases, with 8 bases remaining between them. CDR3 size: 15 residues. CDR3 bases: TGTGCCACCAGTGATTTGAAGGGGAACACAGATACGCAGTATTTT. This sequence encodes CATSDLKGNTDTQYF.

This chain uses TRBV28 with TRBJ1-6, with 10 bases that match TRBD1. The CDR3 has 14 amino acids. The V gene end was trimmed by 3 bases and the J gene end by 12 bases; junction bases not matched to a gene: 5. Germline V gene lookup returns CDR1 MDHEN and CDR2 SYDVKM. The CDR3 sequence: CASSLGQGLLPLHF. In DNA form, the CDR3 reads TGTGCCAGCAGTTTGGGACAGGGGTTGTTACCCCTCCACTTT. Complete variable domain (other parts from reference TRBV28 and TRBJ1-6): DVKVTQSSRYLVKRTGEKVFLECVQDMDHENMFWYRQDPGLGLRLIYFSYDVKMKEKGDIPEGYSVSREKKERFSLILESASTNQTSMYLCASSLGQGLLPLHFGNGTRLTVT.

This clone has a handful of counts. The genes are TRBV7-2 and TRBJ2-2; 8 positions agree with TRBD1. V shed 3 bases, J shed 3 bases, and the junction held 3 bases outside the gene matches. The CDR3 consists of 15 residues. Germline V gene sequence: CDR1 SGHTA, CDR2 FQGNSA. Here the CDR3 reads CASSFETGDTGELFF. CDR3 coding DNA: TGTGCCAGCAGCTTCGAGACAGGGGACACCGGGGAGCTGTTTTTT.

This clone is a singleton in its sample. The genes are TRBV7-3 and TRBJ2-1; D is perhaps TRBD1 (5 bases). The V gene's germline CDR1 is SGHTA and CDR2 FQGTGA. Trimming stripped 2 bases from V and 0 bases from J, with 8 bases between. This CDR3 comprises 15 residues. The CDR3 nucleotides read TGTGCCAGCAGCTTACAGGGTAGCTCCTACAATGAGCAGTTCTTC. Translated, it gives CASSLQGSSYNEQFF.